This T cell receptor (beta chain) was identified during a study of T-cell memory formation after mild COVID-19. The study's findings and limits: The pre-infection memory compartment contained some responding clones, suggesting cross-reactive memory joined. Most CD4+ clones that shrank were in CM and EM, while CD8+ ones turned up in EMRA.

Of note for this clonotype: Its antigen is unknown.

Germline CDR1 SQVTM, CDR2 ANQGSEA. Trimming took off 0 bases at V and 3 bases at J, with 18 bases between the two ends. The CDR3 length is 17 residues. A single record per CDR3 protein comes from TCRdb applying MiXCR to the 5' RACE reads. Of about 58,000 distinct CDR3 sequences in the sample, about a quarter were seen once. This chain connects TRBV29-1 to TRBJ2-1; a weak D match, TRBD2 (6 bases). Sample: PBMCs or a T cell subset sorted from them (not recorded which). This TCR derives from a man in his late teens or twenties who had mild COVID-19 (a few samples of this study predate the infection). Cell type and time point are not known. The CDR3 reads CSVEEPGWGVSYNEQFF. CDR3 sequence (DNA): TGCAGCGTTGAAGAGCCCGGGTGGGGGGTTAGCTACAATGAGCAGTTCTTC.